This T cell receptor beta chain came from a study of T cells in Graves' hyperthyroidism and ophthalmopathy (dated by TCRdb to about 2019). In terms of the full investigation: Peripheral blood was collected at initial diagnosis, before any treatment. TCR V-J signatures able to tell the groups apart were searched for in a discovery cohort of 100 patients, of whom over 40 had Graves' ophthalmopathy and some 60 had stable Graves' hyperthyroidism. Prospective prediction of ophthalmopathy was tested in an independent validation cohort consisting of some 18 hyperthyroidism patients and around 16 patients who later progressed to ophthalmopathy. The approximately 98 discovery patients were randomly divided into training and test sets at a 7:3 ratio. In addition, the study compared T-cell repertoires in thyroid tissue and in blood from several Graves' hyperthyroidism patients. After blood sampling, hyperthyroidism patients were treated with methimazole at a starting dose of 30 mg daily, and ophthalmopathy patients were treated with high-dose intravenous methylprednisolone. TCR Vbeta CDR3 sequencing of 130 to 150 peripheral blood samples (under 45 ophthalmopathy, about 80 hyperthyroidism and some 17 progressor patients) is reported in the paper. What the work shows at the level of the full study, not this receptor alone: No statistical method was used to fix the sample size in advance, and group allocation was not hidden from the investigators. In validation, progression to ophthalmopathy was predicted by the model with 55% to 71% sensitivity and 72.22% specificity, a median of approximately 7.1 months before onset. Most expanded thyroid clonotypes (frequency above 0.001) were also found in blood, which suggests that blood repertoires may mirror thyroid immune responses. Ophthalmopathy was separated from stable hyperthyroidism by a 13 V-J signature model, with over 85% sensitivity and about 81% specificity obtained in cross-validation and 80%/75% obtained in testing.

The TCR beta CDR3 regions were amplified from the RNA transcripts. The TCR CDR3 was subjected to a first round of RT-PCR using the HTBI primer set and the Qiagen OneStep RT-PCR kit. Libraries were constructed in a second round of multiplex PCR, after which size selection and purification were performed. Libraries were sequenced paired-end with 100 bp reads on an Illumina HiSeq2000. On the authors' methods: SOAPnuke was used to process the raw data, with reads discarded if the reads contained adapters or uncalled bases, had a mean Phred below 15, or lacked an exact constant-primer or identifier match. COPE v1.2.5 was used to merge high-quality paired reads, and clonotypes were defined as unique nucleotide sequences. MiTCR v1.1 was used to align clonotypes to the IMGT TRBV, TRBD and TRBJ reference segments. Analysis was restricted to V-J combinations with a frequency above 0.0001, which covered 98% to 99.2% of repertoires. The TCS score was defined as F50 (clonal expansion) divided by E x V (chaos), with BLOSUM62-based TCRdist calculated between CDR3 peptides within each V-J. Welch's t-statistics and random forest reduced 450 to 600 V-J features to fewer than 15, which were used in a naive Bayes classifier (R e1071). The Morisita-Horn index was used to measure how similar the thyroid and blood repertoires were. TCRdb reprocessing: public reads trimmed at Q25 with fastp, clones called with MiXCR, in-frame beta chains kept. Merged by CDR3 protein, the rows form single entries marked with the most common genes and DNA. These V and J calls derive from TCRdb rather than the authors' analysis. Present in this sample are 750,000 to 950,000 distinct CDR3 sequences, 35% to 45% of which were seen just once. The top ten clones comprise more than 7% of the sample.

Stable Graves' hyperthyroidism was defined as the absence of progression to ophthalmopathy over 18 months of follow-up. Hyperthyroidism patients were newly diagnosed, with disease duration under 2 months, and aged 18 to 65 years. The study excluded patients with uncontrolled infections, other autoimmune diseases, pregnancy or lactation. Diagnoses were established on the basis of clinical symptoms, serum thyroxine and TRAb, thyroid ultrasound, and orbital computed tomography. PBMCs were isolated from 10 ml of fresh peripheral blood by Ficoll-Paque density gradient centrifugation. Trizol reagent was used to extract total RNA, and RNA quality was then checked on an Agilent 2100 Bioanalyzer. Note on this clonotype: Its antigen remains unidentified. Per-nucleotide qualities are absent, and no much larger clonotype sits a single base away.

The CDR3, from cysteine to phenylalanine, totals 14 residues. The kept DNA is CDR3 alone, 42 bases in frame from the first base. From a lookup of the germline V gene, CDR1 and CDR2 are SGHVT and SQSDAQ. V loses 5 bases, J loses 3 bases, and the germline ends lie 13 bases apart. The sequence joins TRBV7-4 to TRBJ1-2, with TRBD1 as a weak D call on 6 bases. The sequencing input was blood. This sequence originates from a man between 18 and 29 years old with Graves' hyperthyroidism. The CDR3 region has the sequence CASSHTGIDYGYTF. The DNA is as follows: TGTGCCAGCAGCCATACAGGGATCGACTATGGCTACACCTTC.